The clone carrying this TCR beta chain is a singleton in its sample. Its antigen remains unknown. The entry originates in a study of T cell responses to AZD1222 COVID-19 vaccine. Study-level points and caveats: Spike-specific TCRs gained breadth and depth after people received two AZD1222 doses. Seropositivity was recorded at baseline in only six AZD1222 recipients. Reportedly, close to half of spike-specific TCRs are directed against unmutated variant regions. It should be noted that donors were predominantly white British and more often female, and clonal diversity was possibly underestimated.

The method was immunoSEQ multiplex PCR; TCRdb's version includes in-frame clones alone and lacks a portion of them. Found here are 160,000 or so clones, 91% of them singletons; the top ten hold 1.9%. V was shortened by 0 bases and J by 5 bases, with 11 bases between the two germline ends. Germline V CDR1 and CDR2: SGDLS, YYNGEE. The CDR3 covers 14 residues. The sample was peripheral blood, taken on day 0 of AZD1222 vaccination. This chain connects TRBV9 to TRBJ1-2; a possible D gene is TRBD1 (5 bases). The receptor comes from an adult in good health. CDR3 region: CASSVGLTVYGYTF. For the CDR3, the DNA is TGTGCCAGCAGCGTAGGCCTGACAGTATATGGCTACACCTTC.